These T cell receptor beta chains were read from a single sample in a study of shared clonotypes between healthy human individuals. Only in-frame clones appear in the TCRdb table, and some are missing; sequencing was by immunoSEQ multiplex PCR. The sample consists of roughly 1,500,000 clones, around 98.5% of them appearing once. Material for sequencing was naive CD4+ T cells sorted from blood. These receptors all come from a young man in good health. The CDR3 runs from the conserved cysteine through the conserved F or W. D genes are given only for firm matches. Where a row states a size, it is once, few, many or the class of an expanded clone; other rows omit it.

>once|TRBJ1-2|TRBD1|TRBV18
TGTGCCAGCTCACCGGGACAGGGGTTAAACTATGGCTACACCTTC
CASSPGQGLNYGYTF
>-|TRBJ2-2|TRBD2|TRBV27
TGTGCCAGCAGACCACTAGCGGGAGGGTTGATCGACGGGGAGCTGTTTTTT
CASRPLAGGLIDGELFF
>-|TRBJ2-3|-|TRBV9
TGTGCCAGCAGCACTCCCGGGGCAGATACGCAGTATTTT
CASSTPGADTQYF
>-|TRBJ2-5|TRBD2|TRBV7-2
TGTGCCAGCAGCAAAGAGTCTAGCGGGATAAAGACCCAGTACTTC
CASSKESSGIKTQYF
>-|TRBJ2-7|-|TRBV5-1
TGCGCCAGCAGCCAGGAAGGGGGCGAGCAGTACTTC
CASSQEGGEQYF
>-|TRBJ2-1|TRBD2|TRBV6-1
TGTGCCAGCAGTAGGACTAGCGGTCGAACCAATGAGCAGTTCTTC
CASSRTSGRTNEQFF
>-|TRBJ2-1|TRBD2|TRBV5-1
TGCGCCAGCAGCTCGGGGACTAGCGTGAGCTTTGTTGGTGAGCAGTTCTTC
CASSSGTSVSFVGEQFF
>-|TRBJ2-1|TRBD2|TRBV5-4
TGTGCCAGCAGCCCAGCCCTACGGACTAGGGCCCCGGGTGAGCAGTTCTTC
CASSPALRTRAPGEQFF
>-|TRBJ2-2|-|TRBV9
TGTGCCAGCAGCGTAGATTTGGGGTTCGGGGAGCTGTTTTTT
CASSVDLGFGELFF
>-|TRBJ1-5|TRBD1|TRBV6-6
TGTGCCAGCAGTTACTCTGGGGGACAGAGCAATCAGCCCCAGCATTTT
CASSYSGGQSNQPQHF
>-|TRBJ2-7|TRBD2|TRBV7-2
TGTGCCAGCAGCAATCGGACTAGCGGGAGCTTTTACGAGCAGTACTTC
CASSNRTSGSFYEQYF
>-|TRBJ2-7|-|TRBV10-3
TGTGCCATCAGTGATAGAGGGATGGGGCAGCCCGAGCAGTACTTC
CAISDRGMGQPEQYF
>once|TRBJ1-4|-|TRBV9
TGTGCCAGCAGCGCCAGTCCCACTAGGGGCGAAAAACTGTTTTTT
CASSASPTRGEKLFF
>-|TRBJ2-5|-|TRBV5-4
TGTGCCAGCAGTGGGGAGCCTCAAGAGACCCAGTACTTC
CASSGEPQETQYF
>-|TRBJ2-3|-|TRBV6-1
TGTGCCAGCAGTGTTAGCGGACTACCCACAAATACGCAGTATTTT
CASSVSGLPTNTQYF
>-|TRBJ2-7|TRBD2|TRBV6-1
TGTGCCAGCACCGAATCACTAGCGGGAGTATACGAGCAGTACTTC
CASTESLAGVYEQYF